Below, 21 T cell receptor beta chains from the same sample are listed, as sequenced in a study of PD-L1 blockade in urothelial cancer. Time point described: peripheral blood 6 weeks after treatment start. Assay: immunoSEQ multiplex PCR; the TCRdb copy retains only in-frame clones and omits some. The table records around 80,000 clones, less than 95% of them present only once. This material consisted of PBMCs, taken around atezolizumab (anti-PD-L1) treatment. All receptors derive from a woman older than 75 with urothelial cancer.

The genes are TRBV9 and TRBJ2-1, with D perhaps TRBD2 (5 bases). Germline V gives CDR1 SGDLS, CDR2 YYNGEE. The CDR3 runs 15 residues. Deletions cut 1 base from V and 4 bases from J, with 12 bases between. CDR3 DNA: TGTGCCAGCAGCGTACGTAGCGCGAATTACAATGAGCAGTTCTTC. The encoded protein is CASSVRSANYNEQFF. The full variable domain, its missing parts supplied by reference TRBV9 and TRBJ2-1, is DSGVTQTPKHLITATGQRVTLRCSPRSGDLSVYWYQQSLDQGLQFLIQYYNGEERAKGNILERFSAQQFPDLHSELNLSSLELGDSALYFCASSVRSANYNEQFFGPGTRLTVL.

The chain couples TRBV10-3 to TRBJ2-4; maybe TRBD2 (5 bases). V was cut by 4 bases and J by 8 bases, with 15 bases left in between. The germline gives CDR1 ENHRY, CDR2 SYGVKD. The CDR3 contains 14 residues. DNA for the CDR3: TGTGCCATCAGTGGAACTGAGTCCGGGGACATTCAGTACTTC. It yields the protein CAISGTESGDIQYF.

The chain has TRBV5-1 and TRBJ2-2, with TRBD2 matching 7 bases. CDR3 length: 16 amino acids. Germline loops: CDR1 SGHRS, CDR2 YFSETQ. After removal of 6 bases from V and 0 bases from J, the junction contained 8 bases not matched to a gene. This chain's CDR3 is CASTPGTMTNTGELFF. CDR3 DNA sequence: TGCGCCAGCACCCCCGGGACTATGACGAACACCGGGGAGCTGTTTTTT. Variable domain in full (rest from reference TRBV5-1 and TRBJ2-2): KAGVTQTPRYLIKTRGQQVTLSCSPISGHRSVSWYQQTPGQGLQFLFEYFSETQRNKGNFPGRFSGRQFSNSRSEMNVSTLELGDSALYLCASTPGTMTNTGELFFGEGSRLTVL.

This clone came up once. The chain is built from TRBV7-9 and TRBJ1-4; 7 nucleotides line up with TRBD1. The germline CDR1 and CDR2 sequences are SEHNR and FQNEAQ (reference sequence). The CDR3 has 14 amino acids. V shed 3 bases, J shed 7 bases, and the junction held 5 bases outside the gene matches. For the CDR3, the DNA is TGTGCCAGCAGCTTGGTTCAGGGGGGTGAAAAACTGTTTTTT. This gives the protein CASSLVQGGEKLFF. The full variable domain, rest sourced from reference TRBV7-9 and TRBJ1-4, is DTGVSQNPRHKITKRGQNVTFRCDPISEHNRLYWYRQTLGQGPEFLTYFQNEAQLEKSRLLSDRFSAERPKGSFSTLEIQRTEQGDSAMYLCASSLVQGGEKLFFGSGTQLSVL.

This rearrangement joins TRBV11-2 to TRBJ2-7, with TRBD2 as a possible D gene (7 bases). V lost 2 bases and J lost 2, with 16 bases in between. Per germline, CDR1 SGHAT and CDR2 FQNNGV. There are 16 residues in the CDR3. The CDR3 bases are TGTGCCAGCAGCTTACGGAGCGGGACAACGACCTACGAGCAGTACTTC. Translation: CASSLRSGTTTYEQYF.

CDR3 bases: TGTGCCAGTAGTACCAGACTGGGTGGTACTGGAAACACCATATATTTT. The encoded protein is CASSTRLGGTGNTIYF. The chain joins TRBV19 to TRBJ1-3; no firm D call. Germline CDR1 reads LNHDA; CDR2 reads SQIVND (reference sequence). Trimming took off 4 bases at V and 2 bases at J, with 15 bases between the two ends. This CDR3 has 16 amino acids.

This clone was seen only once. V is TRBV28 and J is TRBJ2-1, with 14 nucleotides matching TRBD2. The germline V gene has CDR1 MDHEN and CDR2 SYDVKM. This CDR3 is 14 amino acids long. V dropped 10 bases and J dropped 6; count of bases not matched to a gene: 5. CDR3 amino acids: CATSTSGRVNEQFF. For the CDR3, the DNA is TGTGCCACTTCGACTAGCGGGAGGGTCAATGAGCAGTTCTTC.

The J gene is TRBJ1-5, the V gene TRBV5-6; 8 bases fit TRBD1. V shed 4 bases, J shed 3 bases, and the junction held 3 bases outside the gene matches. This CDR3 is built from 14 residues. Germline V lookup: CDR1 SGHDT, CDR2 YYEEEE. CDR3 region: CASSQDRDNQPQHF. Written as DNA, the CDR3 is TGTGCCAGCAGCCAGGACAGGGACAATCAGCCCCAGCATTTT.

The chain combines TRBV9 with TRBJ1-4; 7 bases fit TRBD1. The CDR3 spans 15 residues. The germline gives CDR1 SGDLS, CDR2 YYNGEE. The V segment lost 4 bases and the J segment 4 bases; nucleotides outside the gene matches: 7. CDR3 bases: TGTGCCAGCAGCCCCCGACAGGGTAATAATGAAAAACTGTTTTTT. This translates into CASSPRQGNNEKLFF.

The chain joins TRBV2 to TRBJ2-3; 9 positions match TRBD1. The CDR3 length is 14 residues. CDR1 and CDR2 (germline): SNHLY, FYNNEI. V trimming: 6 bases; J trimming: 1 base; junction bases outside the gene matches: 2. The CDR3 sequence is CASRRTGGTDTQYF. The CDR3 DNA reads TGTGCCAGCAGGAGGACAGGGGGCACAGATACGCAGTATTTT.

CDR3 DNA sequence: TGTGCCAGCAGCTCCGGGTCCGATGGGAATCAGCCCCAGCATTTT. Translating it yields CASSSGSDGNQPQHF. V usage is TRBV7-9 and J usage is TRBJ1-5; no definite D call. The CDR3 sequence is 15 residues long. The V end lost 4 bases, the J end lost 4 bases, and 14 bases lay between the germline ends. Germline V gene lookup returns CDR1 SEHNR and CDR2 FQNEAQ (reference sequence).

This clone has a single count. V gene TRBV6-1 combines with J gene TRBJ1-3, with no clear D. This CDR3 is built from 17 residues. Deletions cut 4 bases from V and 3 bases from J, with 19 bases between. Germline assignment: CDR1 MNHNS and CDR2 SASEGT. The CDR3 protein is CASSGNGVRAFGNTIYF. The CDR3 DNA follows: TGTGCCAGCAGTGGAAACGGAGTGCGGGCTTTTGGAAACACCATATATTTT.

This sequence joins TRBV6-5 and TRBJ1-5, with D tentatively TRBD1 (5 bases). V lost 6 bases and J lost 5, with 17 bases in between. The CDR3 contains 15 residues. Germline lookup yields CDR1 MNHEY and CDR2 SVGAGI. CDR3: CASRDLRGGDQPQHF. The CDR3 bases are TGTGCCAGCAGAGATTTACGGGGCGGGGATCAGCCCCAGCATTTT.

The gene calls are TRBV5-1 and TRBJ2-3, with D tentatively TRBD1 (6 bases). V lost 4 bases and J lost 9, with 15 bases in between. The CDR3 has 13 amino acids. Germline lookup yields CDR1 SGHRS and CDR2 YFSETQ. This chain's CDR3 is CASSRDRPTTQYF. CDR3 DNA sequence: TGCGCCAGCAGCCGCGACAGGCCCACCACGCAGTATTTT.

The J gene is TRBJ2-7, the V gene TRBV6-5; 9 nucleotides line up with TRBD1. This CDR3 has 15 residues. With V trimmed by 6 bases and J by 2 bases, 8 bases remained unmatched. Germline lookup yields CDR1 MNHEY and CDR2 SVGAGI. CDR3 sequence (DNA): TGTGCCAGCAGACGGGACAGGGATGCCCCCTACGAGCAGTACTTC. Translated, it gives CASRRDRDAPYEQYF.

The chain uses TRBV2 and TRBJ2-1, with TRBD2 matching over 10 bases. V shed 4 bases and J 7 bases; nucleotides not matched to a gene: 7. The CDR3 length is 15 residues. CDR1 and CDR2 (germline): SNHLY, FYNNEI. CDR3 nucleotides: TGTGCCAGCAGTGTGGTAATAGCGGGAGGTAATGAGCAGTTCTTC. As protein: CASSVVIAGGNEQFF.

The gene calls are TRBV28 and TRBJ1-2; D not resolved. Trimming took 4 bases from V and 10 from J, leaving 16 bases between them. Germline CDR1 reads MDHEN; CDR2 reads SYDVKM. The CDR3 runs to 13 residues. The CDR3, as DNA: TGTGCCAGCAGTTCATCAGTTAGGAGGCTCTACACCTTC. This sequence encodes CASSSSVRRLYTF.

The chain recombines TRBV6-1 with TRBJ2-5; D call uncertain. Trimming removed 4 bases at V and 1 base at J, with 7 bases between. The CDR3 runs to 13 residues. Germline CDR1 MNHNS, CDR2 SASEGT. CDR3 protein: CASSVQSQETQYF. Here the CDR3 DNA reads TGTGCCAGCAGTGTACAGAGCCAAGAGACCCAGTACTTC.

The rearrangement uses TRBV5-1 and TRBJ1-3; TRBD1 might be the D (5 bases). Germline CDR1 SGHRS, CDR2 YFSETQ. This CDR3 has 15 amino acids. V was trimmed by 4 bases and J by 0 bases, leaving 11 bases between them. For the CDR3, the DNA is TGCGCCAGCAGCCCACAGGTTCCCTCTGGAAACACCATATATTTT. As protein: CASSPQVPSGNTIYF. Looking up the rest from reference TRBV5-1 and TRBJ1-3 gives the full variable domain: KAGVTQTPRYLIKTRGQQVTLSCSPISGHRSVSWYQQTPGQGLQFLFEYFSETQRNKGNFPGRFSGRQFSNSRSEMNVSTLELGDSALYLCASSPQVPSGNTIYFGEGSWLTVV.

The J gene is TRBJ2-7, the V gene TRBV6-5; 7 positions match TRBD1. The length of the CDR3 is 14 residues. V gave up 6 bases and J gave up 5 bases; unmatched junction bases: 10. Germline-derived CDR1 and CDR2 are MNHEY and SVGAGI. The CDR3 here is CASRPSGTANEQYF. CDR3 sequence (DNA): TGTGCCAGCAGACCCTCCGGGACAGCTAACGAGCAGTACTTC.

This clone was recorded only once. V gene TRBV2 combines with J gene TRBJ2-2; TRBD2 agrees at 8 bases. Germline CDR1 and CDR2: SNHLY and FYNNEI. The V and J ends lost 5 bases and 4 bases, in that order; junction bases with no gene match: 6. This CDR3 has 15 amino acids. The CDR3: CASSHPGLVTGELFF. In DNA form, the CDR3 reads TGTGCCAGCAGTCATCCGGGACTAGTCACCGGGGAGCTGTTTTTT.